This is a list of T cell receptor beta chains from one sample in a study of blood T cell repertoires in COVID-19. Profiled with immunoSEQ multiplex PCR; TCRdb holds only in-frame clones, not every one. The repertoire holds approximately 54,000 clones, with roughly 76% as singletons. The sample comprised peripheral blood. The receptors were gathered from a woman aged 55-70 years with acute or convalescent COVID-19. CDR3s include the opening cysteine and the closing phenylalanine or tryptophan. D genes are given only for firm matches. Clone size, where shown, is once, few, many, or a class for clones that have expanded.

J gene	D gene	clone size	V gene	CDR3 protein	CDR3 DNA
TRBJ2-1	TRBD2	NA	TRBV12-3/TRBV12-4	CASSLNSGNEQFF	TGTGCCAGCAGTTTGAATAGCGGGAACGAGCAGTTCTTC
TRBJ2-7	TRBD1	NA	TRBV4-1	CASSHPGDRETYEQYF	TGCGCCAGCAGCCACCCGGGGGACAGGGAGACCTACGAGCAGTACTTC
TRBJ2-1	TRBD2	NA	TRBV25-1	CASSEYGRAAGEYNEQFF	TGTGCCAGCAGTGAATATGGGCGGGCAGCGGGAGAGTACAATGAGCAGTTCTTC
TRBJ2-1	TRBD2	NA	TRBV29-1	CSVEDPRAASGRHNEQFF	TGCAGCGTTGAAGACCCCCGAGCCGCTAGCGGGAGGCACAATGAGCAGTTCTTC
TRBJ1-4	TRBD1	NA	TRBV2	CASRIDRGTNEKLFF	TGTGCCAGCAGAATCGACAGGGGAACTAATGAAAAACTGTTTTTT
TRBJ2-1	NA	NA	TRBV18	CASSPPGSSYNEQFF	TGTGCCAGCTCACCACCGGGCAGCTCCTACAATGAGCAGTTCTTC
TRBJ1-1	TRBD1	NA	TRBV3-1/TRBV3-2	CASSQDHWGQLNTEAFF	TGTGCCAGCAGCCAAGATCACTGGGGACAGTTAAACACTGAAGCTTTCTTT
TRBJ1-5	TRBD1	few	TRBV7-2	CASSLGQGAAQPQHF	TGTGCCAGCAGCTTAGGACAGGGGGCGGCTCAGCCCCAGCATTTT
TRBJ2-7	NA	medium-sized	TRBV6-5	CASSLGAGGAGEYF	TGTGCCAGCAGTTTGGGAGCAGGGGGCGCGGGGGAGTACTTC
TRBJ1-4	TRBD1	NA	TRBV4-1	CASSRGQGGEKLFF	TGCGCCAGCTCTCGAGGACAGGGAGGAGAAAAACTGTTTTTT
TRBJ2-7	NA	NA	TRBV3-1/TRBV3-2	CASSQGLGGAYEQYF	TGTGCCAGCAGCCAGGGACTCGGCGGGGCCTACGAGCAGTACTTC
TRBJ2-7	TRBD1	NA	TRBV28	CASSLWGQGVHEQYF	TGTGCCAGCAGTTTATGGGGGCAGGGGGTCCACGAGCAGTACTTC
TRBJ2-2	NA	NA	TRBV5-1	CASSLEAATGELFF	TGCGCCAGCAGCTTGGAGGCGGCCACCGGGGAGCTGTTTTTT
TRBJ1-5	TRBD1	NA	TRBV23-1	CASSHATGEGNQPQHF	TGCGCCAGCAGTCACGCGACAGGGGAGGGCAATCAGCCCCAGCATTTT
TRBJ2-7	TRBD1	NA	TRBV29-1	CSAWDRTTYEQYF	TGCAGCGCCTGGGACAGGACGACCTACGAGCAGTACTTC
TRBJ2-1	NA	NA	TRBV29-1	CSAKAQGAYNEQFF	TGCAGCGCAAAGGCACAGGGAGCCTACAATGAGCAGTTCTTC
TRBJ1-1	TRBD1	NA	TRBV6-5	CASRIQGGNTEAFF	TGTGCCAGCAGGATACAGGGGGGGAACACTGAAGCTTTCTTT
TRBJ2-5	NA	NA	TRBV5-1	CASSLGQVGRETQYF	TGCGCCAGCAGCTTGGGCCAGGTGGGGCGAGAGACCCAGTACTTC
TRBJ1-2	TRBD1	NA	TRBV5-3	CARSRGTVVVRGYTF	TGTGCCAGAAGCCGAGGGACAGTAGTTGTTCGTGGCTACACCTTC
TRBJ2-7	NA	NA	TRBV18	CASSPTGTNEQYF	TGTGCCAGCTCACCTACAGGGACTAACGAGCAGTACTTC
TRBJ1-3	TRBD1	NA	TRBV6-1	CASSEKTGGKNTIYF	TGTGCCAGCAGTGAAAAAACAGGGGGCAAGAACACCATATATTTT
TRBJ2-3	TRBD1	few	TRBV20-1	CSASPGQGTDTQYF	TGCAGTGCTAGTCCGGGACAGGGCACAGATACGCAGTATTTT
TRBJ2-5	TRBD1	NA	TRBV7-2	CASSRHRGQETQYF	TGTGCCAGCAGCCGTCACAGGGGGCAAGAGACCCAGTACTTC
TRBJ2-1	TRBD1	once	TRBV5-1	CASSLGRQGLDDEQFF	TGCGCCAGCAGCTTGGGGAGACAGGGGTTAGACGATGAGCAGTTCTTC
TRBJ2-7	TRBD1	NA	TRBV19	CASSGTGAAYEQYF	TGTGCCAGTAGTGGGACAGGGGCGGCCTACGAGCAGTACTTC
TRBJ1-1	NA	NA	TRBV12-3/TRBV12-4	CASSTRDYEAFF	TGTGCCAGCAGTACCCGGGACTATGAAGCTTTCTTT
TRBJ2-7	NA	NA	TRBV7-9	CASSSYNAGQFGQYF	TGTGCCAGCAGCAGTTATAACGCAGGCCAGTTTGGGCAGTACTTC
TRBJ1-2	NA	NA	TRBV3-1/TRBV3-2	CASSLGSYGYTF	TGTGCCAGCAGCCTTGGGAGCTATGGCTACACCTTC
TRBJ2-3	NA	NA	TRBV6-6	CASSTPGTSTDTQYF	TGTGCCAGCAGTACCCCAGGGACTAGCACAGATACGCAGTATTTT
TRBJ1-2	NA	NA	TRBV5-1	CANSLDSLYGYTF	TGCGCCAACAGCTTAGACAGCCTCTATGGCTACACCTTC
TRBJ1-6	NA	NA	TRBV12-3/TRBV12-4	CASSSTIDSPLHF	TGTGCCAGCAGTTCTACGATTGATTCACCCCTCCACTTT
TRBJ2-5	TRBD1	NA	TRBV14	CASSFAGTAQETQYF	TGTGCCAGCAGCTTCGCCGGGACAGCGCAAGAGACCCAGTACTTC